These 4 T cell receptor beta chains were sequenced from one sample in a study of type 1 regulatory T cells. TCRdb re-derived calls from the reads in MiXCR, one entry per CDR3 protein. The repertoire has thousands of distinct CDR3 sequences, roughly 34% of them found once; the top ten carry over 20%. Findings and limits, study-wide: Compared with non-type 1 regulatory T cells, type 1 regulatory T cells showed a more restricted TCR repertoire.

Their target antigens are unknown. What was sequenced was cultured type 1 regulatory T (Tr1) cells, either the whole culture or a sorted fraction (not recorded which). These receptors were collected from a human donor in good health.

This clonotype was observed a few times. DNA of the CDR3: TGTGCCAGCAGTGAGAACACTGAAGCTTTCTTT. Residues: CASSENTEAFF. V usage is TRBV25-1 and J usage is TRBJ1-1; no firm D call. Trimming left V 3 bases short and J 1 base short, with 0 bases between. The CDR3 loop spans 11 amino acids. Germline CDR1 MGHDK, CDR2 SYGVNS.

By its share, this clonotype is medium-sized (0.01 to 0.1%). The rearrangement joins TRBV2 to TRBJ2-1; the match to TRBD2 covers 11 bases. The germline V gene encodes CDR1 SNHLY and CDR2 FYNNEI. Trimming removed 6 bases from V and 9 bases from J; junction bases left unmatched: 16. The CDR3 contains 17 residues. Here the CDR3 reads CASRDHSLAGGGGEQFF. The CDR3, as DNA: TGTGCCAGCAGAGACCACTCCCTAGCGGGAGGAGGGGGTGAGCAGTTCTTC.

Only a few counts were recorded for this clonotype. The rearrangement uses TRBV6-5 and TRBJ2-7, with TRBD2 as a possible D gene (5 bases). Trimming pared 5 bases from V and 4 bases from J, leaving 15 bases between. The CDR3 spans 14 residues. Germline loops: CDR1 MNHEY, CDR2 SVGAGI. In DNA form, the CDR3 reads TGTGCCAGCAGTCGGTCGGACTCTACTTACGAGCAGTACTTC. Protein sequence: CASSRSDSTYEQYF.

This clonotype was counted ten times or more. The chain recombines TRBV18 with TRBJ2-2; D is unclear. CDR3 length: 17 amino acids. CDR1 is KGHSH, CDR2 LQKENI, per germline. V dropped 3 bases and J dropped 4 bases, with 18 bases sitting between them. The CDR3 reads CASSPTVAGASTGELFF. CDR3 nucleotide sequence: TGTGCCAGCTCACCTACGGTCGCAGGCGCGAGCACCGGGGAGCTGTTTTTT.